The present entry profiles one T cell receptor (beta chain) with its context. Antigen unknown. Amplification of TCR beta CDR3 regions was performed using RNA transcripts as template. HTBI primers were employed in a first-round RT-PCR of the TCR CDR3. TCRdb re-analysed the multiplex PCR reads in MiXCR, keeping a single row per CDR3 protein. The sample contains 300,000 to 450,000 distinct CDR3 sequences, more than 11% of which appear only once. Trimming cost V 3 bases and J 6 bases, with 11 bases left between them. The CDR3 runs to 14 residues. Germline V gives CDR1 LNHDA, CDR2 SQIVND (reference sequence). The sample originates from a study of T cells in Graves' hyperthyroidism and ophthalmopathy. Study-level points and caveats: Among clonotypes expanded in thyroid above 0.001, most were also found in blood.

Exclusion of patients followed from uncontrolled infection, other autoimmune disease, pregnancy or lactation. On the basis of clinical symptoms, serum thyroxine and TRAb, thyroid ultrasound and orbital computed tomography, diagnoses were made. Fresh peripheral blood, approximately 10 ml, yielded the PBMCs. The V and J genes are TRBV19 and TRBJ1-4; TRBD1 might be the D (5 bases). This clonotype was sampled from a woman aged 55-70 years with Graves' hyperthyroidism. The specimen sequenced was blood. This CDR3 reads CASSMGGSDEKLFF. The CDR3 region has the DNA TGTGCCAGTAGTATGGGGGGGTCGGATGAAAAACTGTTTTTT. Variable domain in full (rest from reference TRBV19 and TRBJ1-4): DGGITQSPKYLFRKEGQNVTLSCEQNLNHDAMYWYRQDPGQGLRLIYYSQIVNDFQKGDIAEGYSVSREKKESFPLTVTSAQKNPTAFYLCASSMGGSDEKLFFGSGTQLSVL.